The source of this T cell receptor beta chain is a study of T cell responses to AZD1222 COVID-19 vaccine (dated by TCRdb to about 2021). Notes on the research overall: TCR sequencing was performed for more than 230 trial participants, of whom about 210 were given two doses of AZD1222 and some 26 were given two doses of MenACWY control vaccine. Trial participants were enrolled into age subgroups of 18-55, 56-69 and 70-plus years, which contained approximately 150, 28 and 58 TCR-sequenced participants, respectively.

Overall study outcomes, separate from this receptor: After two AZD1222 doses, spike-specific TCR breadth and depth were significantly higher than at day 0 and than in MenACWY recipients. In the small 56-69-year group, the increase in depth fell short of significance, most likely because of low power. The whole spike protein was spanned by vaccine-associated CD4 TCRs, and dominant responses were seen in regions 160-218 and 743-854. Because no day 14 peak-response samples were available, repertoires were characterized only after the peak T cell response. Epitopes outside the regions mutated in the B.1.351 and B.1.1.7 variants were reportedly recognized by nearly half of the unique spike-specific TCRs. Participants were mostly white British, with more females than males. The authors suggested clonal diversity may have been underestimated. Conclusions about previously exposed vaccinees are limited because only 6 or 7 AZD1222 recipients were SARS-CoV-2 seropositive at baseline.

The sample's time point, from its label and the paper: about 28 days (+/-7) after the second vaccine dose. AZD1222 recipients whose second dose came at about 4 weeks and those whose second dose came at about 12 weeks were combined into one group, since spike-specific TCR depth and breadth did not differ between the two schedules. Vaccinee samples came from UK trials COV001 and COV002, including a single-blind randomized controlled phase 2/3 trial of AZD1222 (ChAdOx1 nCoV-19) in healthy adults. For TCRbeta chain sequencing, PBMC samples from trial participants were taken at day 0 and at day 28 after the second dose. CDR1 and CDR2, per the germline V gene, are MDHEN and SYDVKM. V is pared back by 6 bases and J by 1 base, with 13 bases lying between the germline termini. The CDR3, from cysteine to phenylalanine, totals 15 residues. This entry keeps only the CDR3 DNA: 45 bases, framed from base 1. Remarks on this clone: Its specific antigen is unknown. Base qualities are not provided; no much larger clone lies one nucleotide away.

The CDR3 regions of human TCRbeta chains were analyzed by immunosequencing. On the authors' methods: Repertoire TCRs were checked for matches against a reference library of SARS-CoV-2-specific TCRs that had been generated using the MIRA antigen-specificity platform. Breadth was defined as the fraction of unique TCRs that were SARS-CoV-2-associated. Depth was defined as the fraction of total T cells that were SARS-CoV-2-associated. Using the MIRA data, every spike-specific TCR was mapped to the spike region that the TCR reacted to and assigned to either a CD4 or a CD8 class. Log10-transformed breadth and depth values were compared by one-way ANOVA with Sidak's multiple comparisons tests. TCRdb stores this immuneACCESS table with in-frame sequences only. Part of the clones is absent; in the studies checked, under half of the shortfall reflects unresolved V genes, and no reason is known for the rest. That table is the source of V, J and clone size, and D and trimming were worked out from the DNA. In this sample the table shows more than 120,000 clones, roughly 90% of which occur a single time. Clones ranked in the top ten supply 1.5% to 2% of the sample.

This TCR came from an adult who received the AZD1222 COVID-19 vaccine. The starting material was peripheral blood, obtained 28 days after the second AZD1222 dose. This chain joins TRBV28 to TRBJ1-3; the D gene cannot be resolved reliably. For the CDR3, the sequence is CASSGVGRSGNTIYF. The DNA is as follows: TGTGCCAGCAGCGGTGTGGGGAGGTCTGGAAACACCATATATTTT.